This T cell receptor beta chain comes out of a study of T-cell reconstitution after alpha-beta-depleted transplantation in children. On this clonotype: The antigen remains unidentified.

Unique molecular identifiers were incorporated during preparation of the TCRbeta library. TCRdb passed the PCR reads through MiXCR, listing each CDR3 protein once. The sample has fewer than 35,000 distinct CDR3 sequences, 15% to 20% seen once. Study-level points and caveats: Several hundred expanded graft clones reportedly supplied alpha-beta T cells about two months after transplant. Some patients' high day-60 TCRbeta diversity was traced to surviving recipient T cells and thymic progenitors.

Sequenced here: PBMCs, mostly from graft donor cells, sampled 60 days after TCRalphabeta/CD19-depleted stem cell transplant. The sequence was collected from a male patient aged 2 to 10 who had a stem cell transplant for acute lymphoblastic leukemia, so the T cells may come from the graft donor.

The CDR3 sequence is CSAGPGGTGANVLTF. CDR3 bases: TGCAGTGCTGGACCTGGTGGCACTGGGGCCAACGTCCTGACTTTC. The chain couples TRBV20-1 to TRBJ2-6; D unresolved. Germline V gene data show CDR1 as DFQATT and CDR2 as SNEGSKA (reference sequence). The CDR3 is 15 residues long. Trimming pared 5 bases from V and 2 bases from J, leaving 13 bases between.